The 14 T cell receptor beta chains below come from one sample, sequenced in a study of blood T cell repertoires in COVID-19. TCRdb's table, derived via immunoSEQ multiplex PCR, lists solely in-frame clones and lacks some. The sample has tens of thousands of clones, roughly 86% seen once; the top ten hold roughly 6%. The sequencing input was peripheral blood. The receptors here all came from a woman between 50 and 59 years old with acute or convalescent COVID-19.

This rearrangement joins TRBV7-9 to TRBJ2-2; 7 bases are a match to TRBD2. Trimming took 2 bases from V and 7 from J; bases not matched to a gene: 7. The CDR3 length is 15 residues. Germline-derived CDR1 and CDR2 are SEHNR and FQNEAQ (reference sequence). The CDR3 spells CASSLRDYHHGELFF. The CDR3 nucleotides read TGTGCCAGCAGCTTACGGGACTATCATCACGGGGAGCTGTTTTTT.

The chain couples TRBV28 to TRBJ1-4, with D possibly TRBD1 on 6 matching bases. The germline V gene has CDR1 MDHEN and CDR2 SYDVKM. V dropped 5 bases and J dropped 6 bases, with 19 bases sitting between them. This CDR3 is 16 amino acids long. The CDR3 DNA reads as TGTGCCAGCAGTGCCGGGGACAAGGGGTTTGATGAAAAACTGTTTTTT. It yields the protein CASSAGDKGFDEKLFF.

As DNA, the CDR3 is TGTGCCAGCAGTGCAAGGACAGGGGGAGTCCAGCCCCAGCATTTT. Its translation is CASSARTGGVQPQHF. V and J are TRBV28 and TRBJ1-5; 10 positions agree with TRBD1. The germline CDR1 and CDR2 sequences are MDHEN and SYDVKM. CDR3 length: 15 residues. V lost 5 bases, J lost 7 bases, and 8 bases stayed unmatched.

DNA of the CDR3: TGCGCCAGCAGCTTGCGGGACAAAAACATTCAGTACTTC. This gives the protein CASSLRDKNIQYF. The V and J genes are TRBV5-1 and TRBJ2-4; D might be TRBD2 (5 bases). The CDR3 sequence is 13 residues long. Germline assignment: CDR1 SGHRS and CDR2 YFSETQ. The germline V and J ends were trimmed by 1 base and 3 bases, with 5 bases remaining between them.

V and J are TRBV15 and TRBJ1-3; D is possibly TRBD1 (5 bases). The CDR3 has 16 amino acids. The germline V gene encodes CDR1 LNHNV and CDR2 YYDKDF (reference sequence). V lost 0 bases, J lost 3 bases, and 12 bases lay in between. CDR3 in DNA: TGTGCCACCAGCAGAGATGGAGGGGTTGGTGGAAACACCATATATTTT. Amino acid sequence: CATSRDGGVGGNTIYF.

The chain carries TRBV6-6 and TRBJ2-7; D unclear. The germline V and J ends were trimmed by 0 bases and 7 bases, with 13 bases remaining between them. CDR1 is MNHNY and CDR2 is SVGAGI in the germline V gene (reference sequence). The CDR3 sequence is 14 residues long. The CDR3 region is CASSYSAGEMEQYF. As DNA, the CDR3 is TGTGCCAGCAGTTACTCGGCAGGCGAGATGGAGCAGTACTTC.

The chain employs TRBV6-5 and TRBJ1-2, with a weak D call TRBD1 (6 bases). Germline V lookup: CDR1 MNHEY, CDR2 SVGAGI. This CDR3 contains 14 residues. Between the trimmed V and J ends, which lost 3 bases and 10 bases, there was a span of 18 bases. The CDR3 loop is CASSYRAGARAYTF. CDR3 bases: TGTGCCAGCAGTTATCGGGCAGGGGCGCGAGCCTACACCTTC.

The rearrangement joins TRBV20-1 to TRBJ1-5; D remains unclear. The ends were cut back, 3 bases at V and 3 bases at J, with 9 bases in the middle. The CDR3 is 13 amino acids. Per the germline V gene, CDR1 is DFQATT and CDR2 is SNEGSKA (reference sequence). The CDR3: CSASPGNNQPQHF. The CDR3 DNA reads TGCAGTGCTAGTCCGGGGAACAATCAGCCCCAGCATTTT.

V and J are TRBV5-1 and TRBJ1-1, with a weak D call TRBD1 (6 bases). The length of the CDR3 is 14 residues. The ends were cut back, 6 bases at V and 1 base at J, with 13 bases in the middle. The germline CDR1 and CDR2 sequences are SGHRS and YFSETQ. This CDR3 reads CASNNPTGNTEAFF. In DNA form, the CDR3 reads TGCGCCAGCAACAACCCGACAGGGAACACTGAAGCTTTCTTT. The full variable domain, completed using reference TRBV5-1 and TRBJ1-1, is KAGVTQTPRYLIKTRGQQVTLSCSPISGHRSVSWYQQTPGQGLQFLFEYFSETQRNKGNFPGRFSGRQFSNSRSEMNVSTLELGDSALYLCASNNPTGNTEAFFGQGTRLTVV.

The chain has TRBV5-1 and TRBJ2-7; 8 nucleotides align to TRBD2. Germline values: CDR1 SGHRS, CDR2 YFSETQ. V lost 2 bases to trimming and J lost 4 bases; unmatched junction nucleotides: 8. This CDR3 is built from 15 residues. CDR3 sequence: CASSFKAGAKYEQYF. In DNA, the CDR3 is TGCGCCAGCAGCTTCAAAGCGGGAGCTAAGTACGAGCAGTACTTC. Complete variable domain (other parts from reference TRBV5-1 and TRBJ2-7): KAGVTQTPRYLIKTRGQQVTLSCSPISGHRSVSWYQQTPGQGLQFLFEYFSETQRNKGNFPGRFSGRQFSNSRSEMNVSTLELGDSALYLCASSFKAGAKYEQYFGPGTRLTVT.

The gene calls are TRBV9 and TRBJ2-7, with D tentatively TRBD1 (5 bases). CDR3 length: 13 residues. Trimming removed 4 bases from V and 6 bases from J, with 14 bases in between. The V gene's germline CDR1 is SGDLS and CDR2 YYNGEE. CDR3 loop: CASSPTRQGEQYF. The CDR3 region has the DNA TGTGCCAGCAGCCCAACTCGGCAGGGCGAGCAGTACTTC.

The chain combines TRBV5-1 with TRBJ1-1; 9 positions match TRBD1. Trimming at V came to 3 bases and at J to 1 base, leaving 7 bases not matched to a gene. This CDR3 is 16 amino acids long. Germline-derived CDR1 and CDR2 are SGHRS and YFSETQ. The chain's CDR3 is CASSSTYRGRNTEAFF. CDR3 coding DNA: TGCGCCAGCAGCTCTACTTACAGGGGGCGGAACACTGAAGCTTTCTTT.

About this clone: An end of the junction does not agree with germline; a read error may underlie this. The identical CDR3 is also encoded by other nucleotide sequences in the sample. The V gene is TRBV19, the J gene TRBJ2-2, with TRBD2 matching 11 bases. Germline values: CDR1 LNHDA, CDR2 SQIVND (reference sequence). This CDR3 has 17 amino acids. The chain's CDR3 is CASTPGLAAGETGELFF. For the CDR3, the DNA is TGTGCCAGTACTCCGGGACTAGCGGCAGGAGAAACCGGGGAGCTATTTTTT.

This clone has a single count. The chain couples TRBV15 to TRBJ1-3; D is unclear. This CDR3 spans 17 amino acids. With 2 bases removed from V and 0 bases from J, the gap between germline ends came to 14 bases. CDR1 and CDR2 (germline): LNHNV, YYDKDF (reference sequence). CDR3 protein: CATSRPASPLSGNTIYF. The CDR3 DNA reads as TGTGCCACCAGCAGACCCGCCTCCCCACTCTCTGGAAACACCATATATTTT.